This T cell receptor beta chain comes out of a study of identical twins. Whole-study findings and limits: Shared out-of-frame alpha sequences (those common to twins) showed excess low generation probability. Modeled out-of-frame TCR alpha sharing in monozygotic twins fell below observed levels. Cross-sectional statistical analysis, not tracking of the same donors, underpinned the conclusions.

TCRdb redid the calling of the 5' RACE reads with MiXCR, one entry per CDR3 protein. The table records roughly 350,000 distinct CDR3 sequences, roughly 12% of them present only once. CDR3 length equals 15 residues. CDR1 and CDR2 (germline): MDHEN, SYDVKM. Unmatched junction bases numbered 8, after V lost 2 bases and J lost 10 bases. With regard to this clonotype: Its specificity is not known.

The sample was also linked to a second study, of yellow fever vaccine responses in identical twins.

The TCR originated in a young woman in good health. The V gene is TRBV28, the J gene TRBJ2-1; TRBD1 matches 10 bases. Sequenced: CD8+ T cells sorted from blood. Here the CDR3 DNA reads TGTGCCAGCAGTTTACGCTTGGGACAGGGGAGCGAGCAGTTCTTC. Its protein is CASSLRLGQGSEQFF.